A few counts support the clone carrying this TCR beta chain. V was pared by 6 bases and J by 5 bases, with 5 bases of the junction left unmatched. CDR3 length: 14 amino acids. Germline-derived CDR1 and CDR2 are SGDLS and YYNGEE. This specimen belongs to a study of early T cells in non-severe SARS-CoV-2 infection. Each CDR3 protein gets one entry after TCRdb re-called the 5' RACE reads with MiXCR. The sample includes 68,000 or so distinct CDR3 sequences, over 9% seen only once; the top ten take approximately 1.7%. Sequenced input: whole blood. The sequence was obtained from an adult who was a healthcare worker with PCR-confirmed SARS-CoV-2 infection or an uninfected control (not recorded which). The chain carries TRBV9 and TRBJ2-3; TRBD2 agrees at 11 bases. CDR3 in DNA: TGTGCCAGCACCACTAGCGGGGGTGGAGATACGCAGTATTTT. Translated, it gives CASTTSGGGDTQYF. Combining the CDR3 with reference TRBV9 and TRBJ2-3 gives the whole variable domain DSGVTQTPKHLITATGQRVTLRCSPRSGDLSVYWYQQSLDQGLQFLIQYYNGEERAKGNILERFSAQQFPDLHSELNLSSLELGDSALYFCASTTSGGGDTQYFGPGTRLTVL.